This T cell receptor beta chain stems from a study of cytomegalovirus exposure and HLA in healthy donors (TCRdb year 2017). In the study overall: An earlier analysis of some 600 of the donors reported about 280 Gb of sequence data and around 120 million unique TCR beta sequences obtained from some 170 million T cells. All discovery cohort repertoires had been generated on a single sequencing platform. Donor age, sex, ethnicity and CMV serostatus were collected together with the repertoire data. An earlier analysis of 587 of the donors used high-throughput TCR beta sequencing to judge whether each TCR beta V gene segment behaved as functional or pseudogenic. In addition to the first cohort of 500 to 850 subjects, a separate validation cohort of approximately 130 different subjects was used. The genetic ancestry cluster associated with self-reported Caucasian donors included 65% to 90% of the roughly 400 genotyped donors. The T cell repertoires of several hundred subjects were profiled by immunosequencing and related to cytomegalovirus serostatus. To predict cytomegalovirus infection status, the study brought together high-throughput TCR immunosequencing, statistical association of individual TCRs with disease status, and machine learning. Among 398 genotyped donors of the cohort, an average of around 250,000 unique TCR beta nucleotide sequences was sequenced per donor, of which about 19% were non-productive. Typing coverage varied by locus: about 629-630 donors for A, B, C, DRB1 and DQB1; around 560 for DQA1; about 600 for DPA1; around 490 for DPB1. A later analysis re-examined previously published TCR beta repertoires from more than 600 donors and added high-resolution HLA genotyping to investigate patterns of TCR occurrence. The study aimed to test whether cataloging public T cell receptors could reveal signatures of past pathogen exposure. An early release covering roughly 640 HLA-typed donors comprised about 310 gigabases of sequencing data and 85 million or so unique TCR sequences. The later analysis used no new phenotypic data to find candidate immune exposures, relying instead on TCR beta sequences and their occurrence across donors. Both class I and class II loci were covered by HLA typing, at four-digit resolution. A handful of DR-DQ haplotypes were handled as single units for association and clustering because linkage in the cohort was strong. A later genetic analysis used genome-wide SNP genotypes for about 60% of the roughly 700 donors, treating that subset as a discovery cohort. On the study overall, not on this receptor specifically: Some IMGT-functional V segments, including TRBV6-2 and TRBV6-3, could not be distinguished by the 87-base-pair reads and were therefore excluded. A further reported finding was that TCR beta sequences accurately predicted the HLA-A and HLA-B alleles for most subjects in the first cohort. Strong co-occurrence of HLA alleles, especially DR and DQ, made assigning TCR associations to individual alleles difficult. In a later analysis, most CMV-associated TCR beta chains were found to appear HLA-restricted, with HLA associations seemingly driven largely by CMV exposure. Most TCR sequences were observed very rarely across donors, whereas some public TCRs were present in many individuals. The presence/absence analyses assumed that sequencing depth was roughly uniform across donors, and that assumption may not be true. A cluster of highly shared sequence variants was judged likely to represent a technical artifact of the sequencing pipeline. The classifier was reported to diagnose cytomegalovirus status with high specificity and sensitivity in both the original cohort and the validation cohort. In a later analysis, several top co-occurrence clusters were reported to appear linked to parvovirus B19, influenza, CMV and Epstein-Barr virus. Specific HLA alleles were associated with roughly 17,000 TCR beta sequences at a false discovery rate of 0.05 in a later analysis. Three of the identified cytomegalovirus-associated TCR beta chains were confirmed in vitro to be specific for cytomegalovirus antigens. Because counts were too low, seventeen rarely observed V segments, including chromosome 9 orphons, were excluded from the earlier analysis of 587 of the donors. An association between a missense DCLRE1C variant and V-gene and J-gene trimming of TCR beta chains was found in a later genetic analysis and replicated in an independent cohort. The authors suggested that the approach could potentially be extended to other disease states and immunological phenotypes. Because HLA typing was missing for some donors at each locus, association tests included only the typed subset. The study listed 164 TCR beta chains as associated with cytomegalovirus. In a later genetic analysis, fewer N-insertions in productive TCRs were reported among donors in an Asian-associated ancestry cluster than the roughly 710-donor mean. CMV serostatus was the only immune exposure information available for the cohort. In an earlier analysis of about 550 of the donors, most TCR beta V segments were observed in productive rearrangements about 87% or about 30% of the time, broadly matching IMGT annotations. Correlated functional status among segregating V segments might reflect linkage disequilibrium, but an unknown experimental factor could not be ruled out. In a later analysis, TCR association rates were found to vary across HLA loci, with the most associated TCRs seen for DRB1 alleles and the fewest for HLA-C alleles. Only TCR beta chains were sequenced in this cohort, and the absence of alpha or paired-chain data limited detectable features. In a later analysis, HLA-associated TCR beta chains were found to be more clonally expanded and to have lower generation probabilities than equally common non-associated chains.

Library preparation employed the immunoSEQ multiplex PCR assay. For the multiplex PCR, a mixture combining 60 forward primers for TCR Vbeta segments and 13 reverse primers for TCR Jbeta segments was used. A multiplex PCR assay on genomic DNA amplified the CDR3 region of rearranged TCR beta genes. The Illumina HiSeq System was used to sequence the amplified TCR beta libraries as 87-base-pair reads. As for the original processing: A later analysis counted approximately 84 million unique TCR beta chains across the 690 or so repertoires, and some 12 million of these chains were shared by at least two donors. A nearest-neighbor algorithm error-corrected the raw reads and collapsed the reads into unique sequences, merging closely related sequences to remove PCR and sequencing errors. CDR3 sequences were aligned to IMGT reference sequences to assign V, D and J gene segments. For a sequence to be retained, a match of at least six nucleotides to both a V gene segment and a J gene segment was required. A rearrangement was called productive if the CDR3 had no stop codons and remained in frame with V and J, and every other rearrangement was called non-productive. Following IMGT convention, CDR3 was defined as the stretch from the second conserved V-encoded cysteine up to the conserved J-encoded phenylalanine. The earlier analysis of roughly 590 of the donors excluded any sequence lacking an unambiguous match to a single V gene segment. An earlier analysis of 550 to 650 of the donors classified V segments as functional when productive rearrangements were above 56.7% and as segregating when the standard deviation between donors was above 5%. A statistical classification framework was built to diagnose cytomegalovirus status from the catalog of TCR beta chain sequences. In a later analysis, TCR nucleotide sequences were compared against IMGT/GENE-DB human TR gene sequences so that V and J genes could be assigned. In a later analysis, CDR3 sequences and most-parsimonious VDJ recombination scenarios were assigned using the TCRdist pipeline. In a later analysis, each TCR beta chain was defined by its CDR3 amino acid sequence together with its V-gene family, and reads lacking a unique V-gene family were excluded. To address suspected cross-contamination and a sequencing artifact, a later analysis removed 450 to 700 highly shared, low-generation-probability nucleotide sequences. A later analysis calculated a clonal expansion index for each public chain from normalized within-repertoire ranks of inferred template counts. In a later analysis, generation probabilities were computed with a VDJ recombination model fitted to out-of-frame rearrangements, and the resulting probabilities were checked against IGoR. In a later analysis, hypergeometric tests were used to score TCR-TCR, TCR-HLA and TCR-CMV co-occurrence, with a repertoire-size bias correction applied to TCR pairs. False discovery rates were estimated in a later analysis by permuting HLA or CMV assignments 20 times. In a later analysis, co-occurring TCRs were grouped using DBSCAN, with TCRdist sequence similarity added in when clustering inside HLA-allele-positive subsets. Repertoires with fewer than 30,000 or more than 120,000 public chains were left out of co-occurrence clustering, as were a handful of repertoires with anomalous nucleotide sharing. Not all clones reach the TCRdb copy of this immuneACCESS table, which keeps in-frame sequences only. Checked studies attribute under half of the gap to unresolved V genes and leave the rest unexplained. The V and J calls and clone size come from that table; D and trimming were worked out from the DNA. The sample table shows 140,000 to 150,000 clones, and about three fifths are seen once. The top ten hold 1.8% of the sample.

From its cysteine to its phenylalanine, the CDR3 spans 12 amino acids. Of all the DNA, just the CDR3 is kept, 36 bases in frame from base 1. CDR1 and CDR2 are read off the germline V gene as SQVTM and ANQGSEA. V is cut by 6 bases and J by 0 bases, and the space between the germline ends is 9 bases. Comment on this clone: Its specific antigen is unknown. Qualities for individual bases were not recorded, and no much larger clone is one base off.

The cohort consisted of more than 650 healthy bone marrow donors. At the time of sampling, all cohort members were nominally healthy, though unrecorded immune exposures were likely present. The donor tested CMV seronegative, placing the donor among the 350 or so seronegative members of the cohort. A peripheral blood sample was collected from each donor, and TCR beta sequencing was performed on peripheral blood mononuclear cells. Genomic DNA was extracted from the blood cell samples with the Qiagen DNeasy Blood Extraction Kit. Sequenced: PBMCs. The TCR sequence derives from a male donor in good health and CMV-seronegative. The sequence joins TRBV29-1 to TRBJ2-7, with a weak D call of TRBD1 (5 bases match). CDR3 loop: CSVRQSSYEQYF. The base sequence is TGCAGCGTCAGACAGAGCTCCTACGAGCAGTACTTC.